The 11 T cell receptor beta chains below were found in one sample sequenced in a study of OX40 agonist ivuxolimab in advanced cancers. Data came from immunoSEQ multiplex PCR; TCRdb stores just in-frame clones and leaves some out. The profile covers tens of thousands of clones, with 75% to 95% appearing a single time and around 8.7% taken by the ten largest. The specimen comprised CD4+ or CD8+ T cells sorted from blood, sampled in a trial of the OX40 agonist ivuxolimab. These receptor sequences come from an adult with an advanced solid tumor such as melanoma, head and neck, liver or kidney cancer.

The chain employs TRBV9 and TRBJ1-6; 10 bases map to TRBD1. The CDR3 runs 16 residues. After removal of 1 base from V and 8 bases from J, the junction contained 6 bases not matched to a gene. The germline V gene has CDR1 SGDLS and CDR2 YYNGEE. The CDR3 protein is CASSVSGQGLDSPLHF. Here the CDR3 DNA reads TGTGCCAGCAGCGTATCGGGACAGGGGTTAGATTCACCCCTCCACTTT.

Details on this clone: This specimen includes other DNA sequences encoding the same CDR3. The V call is TRBV2, the J call TRBJ2-7, with D unresolved. The V gene lost 3 bases and the J gene lost 1 base, with 4 bases spanning the gap. Germline lookup yields CDR1 SNHLY and CDR2 FYNNEI. CDR3 size: 12 residues. The CDR3 region has the DNA TGTGCCAGCAGTGACAGTTCCTACGAGCAGTACTTC. As protein: CASSDSSYEQYF. Together with reference TRBV2 and TRBJ2-7, the CDR3 gives the full variable domain: EPEVTQTPSHQVTQMGQEVILRCVPISNHLYFYWYRQILGQKVEFLVSFYNNEISEKSEIFDDQFSVERPDGSNFTLKIRSTKLEDSAMYFCASSDSSYEQYFGPGTRLTVT.

This clone was picked up one time. The genes are TRBV11-2 and TRBJ1-1; perhaps TRBD1 as D (6 bases). V lost 1 base, J lost 0 bases, and 15 bases lay in between. CDR1 is SGHAT, CDR2 FQNNGV, per germline. CDR3 length: 17 amino acids. The CDR3 sequence: CASSLAGRGLMNTEAFF. The CDR3 DNA follows: TGTGCCAGCAGCTTAGCGGGCAGGGGTCTCATGAACACTGAAGCTTTCTTT.

V and J are TRBV7-3 and TRBJ2-3; 7 positions agree with TRBD2. The germline V gene has CDR1 SGHTA and CDR2 FQGTGA. CDR3 length equals 16 residues. The V segment lost 5 bases and the J segment 0 bases; nucleotides outside the gene matches: 8. CDR3 DNA sequence: TGTGCCAGCAGCATACGACTAGCACCTAGCACAGATACGCAGTATTTT. Protein product: CASSIRLAPSTDTQYF. Looking up the rest from reference TRBV7-3 and TRBJ2-3 gives the full variable domain: GAGVSQTPSNKVTEKGKYVELRCDPISGHTALYWYRQSLGQGPEFLIYFQGTGAADDSGLPNDRFFAVRPEGSVSTLKIQRTERGDSAVYLCASSIRLAPSTDTQYFGPGTRLTVL.

The chain joins TRBV6-5 to TRBJ1-1; D is unresolved. CDR1 is MNHEY, CDR2 SVGAGI, per germline. Between the trimmed V and J ends, which lost 5 bases and 8 bases, there was a span of 9 bases. This CDR3 is built from 11 residues. The DNA of the CDR3 is TGTGCCAGCAGTGAAGTCTCCGAAGCTTTCTTT. This encodes CASSEVSEAFF.

The CDR3 loop reads CASSLPPTGGRGGYTF. DNA of the CDR3: TGTGCCAGCAGCTTGCCCCCTACGGGGGGGCGGGGTGGCTACACCTTC. This chain uses TRBV5-4 with TRBJ1-2; D perhaps matches TRBD1 (6 bases). The CDR3 is made up of 16 amino acids. Germline-derived CDR1 and CDR2 are SGHNT and YYREEE (reference sequence). V gave up 1 base and J gave up 7 bases, with 20 bases separating them.

This rearrangement joins TRBV27 to TRBJ2-7; TRBD1 matches at 9 bases. V lost 8 bases to trimming and J lost 9 bases; unmatched junction nucleotides: 8. The CDR3 has 12 amino acids. Looked up from germline, CDR1 is MNHEY and CDR2 is SMNVEV (reference sequence). The CDR3 loop reads CASQGQGMGQYF. The CDR3 DNA is TGTGCCAGCCAGGGACAGGGAATGGGGCAGTACTTC.

The count of this clone is one. J is TRBJ1-1 and V is TRBV4-1; 7 bases align to TRBD1. Germline loops: CDR1 MGHRA, CDR2 YSYEKL. This CDR3 spans 15 amino acids. Trimming at V came to 1 base and at J to 3 bases, leaving 5 bases not matched to a gene. The CDR3 DNA reads TGCGCCAGCAGCCAAGCCAGGGGGTTAGACACTGAAGCTTTCTTT. This encodes CASSQARGLDTEAFF.

The chain joins TRBV29-1 to TRBJ1-2, with 11 bases identical to TRBD1. Germline CDR1 reads SQVTM; CDR2 reads ANQGSEA. The CDR3 sequence is 13 residues long. J lost 3 bases, V lost 7 bases, and 4 bases had no gene match. In DNA form, the CDR3 reads TGCAGCGCTGGGACAGGGGGGGACTATGGCTACACCTTC. This encodes CSAGTGGDYGYTF.

This chain connects TRBV30 to TRBJ1-3, with D hard to call. The germline V gene encodes CDR1 GTSNPN and CDR2 SVGIG (reference sequence). Trimming took 6 bases from V and 0 from J, leaving 6 bases between them. The CDR3 spans 12 residues. CDR3 protein: CACTASGNTIYF. The CDR3 DNA reads TGTGCCTGTACGGCCTCTGGAAACACCATATATTTT.

The gene calls are TRBV6-1 and TRBJ1-1, with D unresolved. Germline CDR1 and CDR2: MNHNS and SASEGT. V lost 3 bases, J lost 8 bases, and 4 bases lay in between. This CDR3 is built from 10 residues. The CDR3: CASSDPEAFF. The CDR3 bases are TGTGCCAGCAGTGATCCCGAAGCTTTCTTT.